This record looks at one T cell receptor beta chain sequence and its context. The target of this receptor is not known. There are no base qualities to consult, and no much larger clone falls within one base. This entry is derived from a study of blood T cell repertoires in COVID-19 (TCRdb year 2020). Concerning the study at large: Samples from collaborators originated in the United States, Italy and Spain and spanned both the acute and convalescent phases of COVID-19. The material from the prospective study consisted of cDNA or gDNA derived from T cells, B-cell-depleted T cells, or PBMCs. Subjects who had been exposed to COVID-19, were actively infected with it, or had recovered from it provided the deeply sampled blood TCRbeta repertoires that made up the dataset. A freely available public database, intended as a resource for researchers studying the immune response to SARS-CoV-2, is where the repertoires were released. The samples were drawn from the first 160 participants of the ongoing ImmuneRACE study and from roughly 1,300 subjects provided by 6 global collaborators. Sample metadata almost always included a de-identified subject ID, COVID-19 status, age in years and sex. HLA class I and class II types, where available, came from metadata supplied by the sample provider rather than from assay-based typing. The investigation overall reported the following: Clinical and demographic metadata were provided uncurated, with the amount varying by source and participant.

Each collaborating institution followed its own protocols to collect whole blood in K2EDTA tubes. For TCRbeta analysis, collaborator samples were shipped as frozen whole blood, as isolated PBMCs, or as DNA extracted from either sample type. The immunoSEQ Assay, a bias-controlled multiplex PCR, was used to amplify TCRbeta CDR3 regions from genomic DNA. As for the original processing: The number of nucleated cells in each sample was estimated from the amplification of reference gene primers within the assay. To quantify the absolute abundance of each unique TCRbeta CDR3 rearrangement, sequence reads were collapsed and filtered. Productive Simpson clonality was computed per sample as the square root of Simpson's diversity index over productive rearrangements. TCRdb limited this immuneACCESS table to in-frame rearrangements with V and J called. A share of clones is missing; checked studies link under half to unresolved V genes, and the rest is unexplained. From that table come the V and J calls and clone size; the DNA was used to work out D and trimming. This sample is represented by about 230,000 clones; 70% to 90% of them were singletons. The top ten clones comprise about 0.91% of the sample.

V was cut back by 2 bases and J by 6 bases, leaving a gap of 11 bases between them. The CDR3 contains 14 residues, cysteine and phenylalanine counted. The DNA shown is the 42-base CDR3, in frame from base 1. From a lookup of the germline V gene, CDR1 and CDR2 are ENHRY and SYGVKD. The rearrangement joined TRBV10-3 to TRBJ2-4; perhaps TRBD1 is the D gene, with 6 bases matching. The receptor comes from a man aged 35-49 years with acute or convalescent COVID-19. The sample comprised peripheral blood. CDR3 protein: CAISEGQGRNIQYF. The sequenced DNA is TGTGCCATCAGTGAGGGGCAGGGGAGAAACATTCAGTACTTC.